This TCR beta chain was sequenced for a study of cytomegalovirus exposure and HLA in healthy donors. The PCR ran on 60 Vbeta and 13 Jbeta primers. Libraries were prepared by immunoSEQ multiplex PCR; TCRdb keeps only in-frame clonotypes and omits some of them. The sample contains some 150,000 clones, around 80% of which appear only once. Trimming took off 6 bases at V and 2 bases at J, with 15 bases between the two ends. The CDR3 length is 15 residues. Germline V gene data show CDR1 as SGHTS and CDR2 as YDEGEE. The sequence derives from a man between 25 and 39 years old in good health and CMV-seropositive. The specimen sequenced was PBMCs. The rearrangement links TRBV5-8 to TRBJ2-1; D is unclear. This CDR3 is CASNIGGLTYNEQFF. CDR3 in DNA: TGTGCCAGCAACATCGGCGGATTAACCTACAATGAGCAGTTCTTC.